One sample yielded the 3 T cell receptor beta chains listed below, sequenced in a study of blood T cell repertoires in COVID-19 (dated by TCRdb to about 2020). To prepare the library, the immunoSEQ multiplex PCR assay was applied. The table comes from immuneACCESS by way of TCRdb, which keeps in-frame sequences with V and J called. Part of the clones is missing from these tables; in studies checked, under half for an unresolved V gene and the rest for unknown reasons. The sample data list 300,000 to 350,000 clones, and about 93% of these were observed just once. The ten biggest clones cover roughly 3% of the sample. The sample was peripheral blood. The source is a woman aged 18-29 years who had recovered from COVID-19.

The chain couples TRBV24-1 to TRBJ1-1; tentative D call: TRBD1 (6 bases). The germline gives CDR1 KGHDR, CDR2 SFDVKD. This CDR3 is built from 14 residues. Trimming cost V 4 bases and J 7 bases, with 15 bases left between them. The CDR3, as DNA: TGTGCCACCAGTGAGGATGACAGGTACTTTGAAGCTTTCTTT. Translated, it gives CATSEDDRYFEAFF.

The chain combines TRBV10-1 with TRBJ2-2; D is possibly TRBD1 (6 bases). Germline CDR1 reads WNHNN; CDR2 reads SYGVQD (reference sequence). The CDR3 has 15 residues. Trimming pared 2 bases from V and 5 bases from J, leaving 12 bases between. The CDR3 sequence is CASSETGLGTGELFF. DNA for the CDR3: TGCGCCAGCAGTGAGACAGGGTTGGGAACCGGGGAGCTGTTTTTT.

V usage is TRBV18 and J usage is TRBJ1-3; D not certain. Germline CDR1 reads KGHSH; CDR2 reads LQKENI. CDR3 length: 16 amino acids. Between the trimmed V and J ends, which lost 4 bases and 1 base, there was a span of 14 bases. The CDR3 region is CASSLNQEVSGNTIYF. The CDR3 DNA reads TGTGCCAGCTCACTTAATCAAGAGGTTTCTGGAAACACCATATATTTT.